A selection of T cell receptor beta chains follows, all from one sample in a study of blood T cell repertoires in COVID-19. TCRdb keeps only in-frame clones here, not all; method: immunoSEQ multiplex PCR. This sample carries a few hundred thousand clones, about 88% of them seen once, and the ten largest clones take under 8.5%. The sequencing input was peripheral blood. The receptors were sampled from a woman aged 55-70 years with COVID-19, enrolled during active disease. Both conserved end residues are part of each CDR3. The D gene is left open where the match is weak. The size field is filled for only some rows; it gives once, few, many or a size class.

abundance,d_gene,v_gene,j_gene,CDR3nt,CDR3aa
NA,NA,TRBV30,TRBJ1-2,TGTGCCTGGACAACTGCCTATGGCTACACCTTC,CAWTTAYGYTF
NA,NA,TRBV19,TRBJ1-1,TGTGCCAGTAGTATAGATTTCAGAAATACTGAAGCTTTCTTT,CASSIDFRNTEAFF
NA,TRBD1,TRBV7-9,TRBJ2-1,TGTGCCAGCAGCTCAAGGGACAGAGGTATCCCTAATGAGCAGTTCTTC,CASSSRDRGIPNEQFF
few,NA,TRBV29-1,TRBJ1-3,TGCAGCGTTGTGCAGGACACCATATATTTT,CSVVQDTIYF
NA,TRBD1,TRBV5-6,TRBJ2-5,TGTGCCAGCAGCTTGGGGCAGGGGGCTGGAAAAGAGACCCAGTACTTC,CASSLGQGAGKETQYF
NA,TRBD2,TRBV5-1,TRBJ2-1,TGCGCCAGCAGCTTGGGCGGGGCGGGGGGGCTCAATGAGCAGTTCTTC,CASSLGGAGGLNEQFF
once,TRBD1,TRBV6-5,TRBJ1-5,TGTGCCAGCATTATTGGACAGGGCAATCAGCCCCAGCATTTT,CASIIGQGNQPQHF
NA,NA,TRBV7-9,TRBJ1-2,TGTGCCAGCAGCCCGAGGTTGGCAGGGCTGGGCTATGGCTACACCTTC,CASSPRLAGLGYGYTF
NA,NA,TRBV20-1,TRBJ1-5,TGCAGTGCTAGTCAGTTAGGTCTGAGGAAGCCCCAGCATTTT,CSASQLGLRKPQHF
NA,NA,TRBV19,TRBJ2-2,TGTGCCAGTAGTATAACAGAGACCGGGGAGCTGTTTTTT,CASSITETGELFF
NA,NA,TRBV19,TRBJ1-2,TGTGCCAGTAGTATAGGGGGCAAAGGCTACACCTTC,CASSIGGKGYTF
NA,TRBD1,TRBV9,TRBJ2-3,TGTGCCAGCAGCGTCGCAGGCGCAGGGGGCTCAGATACGCAGTATTTT,CASSVAGAGGSDTQYF
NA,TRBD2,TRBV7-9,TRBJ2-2,TGTGCCAGCAGCCCCTCTAAACTAGCGGGACGGGACACCGGGGAGCTGTTTTTT,CASSPSKLAGRDTGELFF
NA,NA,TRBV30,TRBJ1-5,TGTGCCTGGAGTGCCGGTGGTTGGGGGGCCCAGCATTTT,CAWSAGGWGAQHF
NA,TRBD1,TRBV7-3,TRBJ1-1,TGTGCCAGCAGCTCCGGGACAGGGGGATTCACTGAAGCTTTCTTT,CASSSGTGGFTEAFF
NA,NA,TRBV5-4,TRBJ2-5,TGTGCCAGCAGCTACGGACGGGGACTTGGGGGGACCCAGTACTTC,CASSYGRGLGGTQYF
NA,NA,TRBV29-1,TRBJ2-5,TGCAGCGGTCGACTGGGCCAAGAGACCCAGTACTTC,CSGRLGQETQYF
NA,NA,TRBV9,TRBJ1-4,TGTGCCAGCAGCCGGGGGAGGGCTAATGAAAAACTGTTTTTT,CASSRGRANEKLFF
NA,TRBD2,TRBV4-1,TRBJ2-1,TGCGCCAGCAGCCCCACTAGCGGGGTTGACAATGAGCAGTTCTTC,CASSPTSGVDNEQFF
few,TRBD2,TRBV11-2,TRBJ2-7,TGTGCCAGCAGCTTAGGGACTAGCGGGATCAGTTTCTCCTACGAGCAGTACTTC,CASSLGTSGISFSYEQYF